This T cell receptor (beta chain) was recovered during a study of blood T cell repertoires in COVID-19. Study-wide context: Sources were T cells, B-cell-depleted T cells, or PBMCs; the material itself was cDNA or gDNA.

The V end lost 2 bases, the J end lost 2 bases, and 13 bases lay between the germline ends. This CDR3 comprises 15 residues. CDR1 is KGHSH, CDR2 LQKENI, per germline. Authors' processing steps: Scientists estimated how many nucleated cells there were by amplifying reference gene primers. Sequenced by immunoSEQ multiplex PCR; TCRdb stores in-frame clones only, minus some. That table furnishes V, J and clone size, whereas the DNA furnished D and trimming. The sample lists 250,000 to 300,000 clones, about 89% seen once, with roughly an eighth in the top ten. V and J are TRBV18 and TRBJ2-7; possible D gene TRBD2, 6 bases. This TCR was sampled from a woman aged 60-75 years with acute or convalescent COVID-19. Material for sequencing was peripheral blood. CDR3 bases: TGTGCCAGCTCACCAGGTCCAGGAGGGGCCTACGAGCAGTACTTC. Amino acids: CASSPGPGGAYEQYF.